A selection of T cell receptor beta chains follows, all from one sample in a study of blood T cell repertoires in COVID-19. TCRdb's copy holds only in-frame clones and misses some; the assay was immunoSEQ multiplex PCR. The sample holds around 25,000 clones, about 89% seen once. Specimen: peripheral blood. These receptors were collected from a woman in her 70s with active COVID-19. The CDR3 runs from the conserved cysteine through the conserved F or W. Fields, in order: V gene, CDR3 protein.

TRBV4-1 | CASSQGNQGVRETQYF
TRBV19 | CARNPRDRDHEQYF
TRBV5-1 | CASSLGATGGGNGYTF
TRBV7-8 | CASSYQAKSGTLLEKLFF
TRBV6-2/TRBV6-3 | CASSLQLAGGLYNEQFF
TRBV7-9 | CASSSPGQGTEAFF
TRBV27 | CASSLDRFLSGANVLTF
TRBV2 | CASSGDQGNQPQHF
TRBV18 | CASSPGQVYGYTF
TRBV11-3 | CASSLGRGAQFF
TRBV18 | CASSPPILAGGDGYEQYF
TRBV19 | CASSIAREREQYF
TRBV20-1 | CSASWGGRDEKLFF
TRBV5-1 | CASSLTDRVPYGYTF
TRBV28 | CASSLLLAGDTQYF
TRBV5-4 | CASSLDAGAYEQYF
TRBV5-1 | CASSLGLAGDWEQYF
TRBV7-9 | CASSETGGRDEQYF
TRBV29-1 | CSFSGQGAYEQYF
TRBV5-1 | CASSLVQGSTGELFF
TRBV5-4 | CASSFQGGNGELFF
TRBV19 | CASSIGDRVFNQPQHF
TRBV19 | CASRPEVLSGNTIYF
TRBV5-1 | CASSLGATPNTEAFF
TRBV6-5 | CASRGGVYEQYF
TRBV18 | CASSPPTRSRETQYF
TRBV5-5 | CASSRGQMTQYF
TRBV7-3 | CASSLRQSTDTQYF
TRBV12-3/TRBV12-4 | CASRDSSRYEQYF
TRBV7-2 | CASSSQGSYQPQHF
TRBV2 | CASNTGGGPGNTIYF
TRBV19 | CASSFGQGVTDTQYF
TRBV18 | CASSPSGQGSTGELFF
TRBV19 | CASKIASGTTHNEQFF
TRBV7-2 | CASSLDSHTDTQYF
TRBV7-9 | CASSSNSVSQPQHF
TRBV11-1 | CASVRSGVVQETQYF
TRBV28 | CASNLAGRKYF
TRBV10-3 | CAISEGQGGETQYF